These 25 T cell receptor beta chains came from one sample sequenced in a study of T-cell reconstitution after alpha-beta-depleted transplantation in children. The library targeted TCRbeta and was prepared with unique molecular identifiers. From the PCR reads, TCRdb called clonotypes with MiXCR, one entry per CDR3 protein. This sample has fewer than 1 million distinct CDR3 sequences, with around 15% found just once. Here the sequenced sample was PBMCs, mostly from graft donor cells, taken 360 days after TCRalphabeta/CD19-depleted stem cell transplant. These receptor sequences come from a male patient younger than 18 who had a stem cell transplant for acute lymphoblastic leukemia, so the T cells may come from the graft donor.

V gene TRBV7-8 combines with J gene TRBJ1-2; no firm D call. Trimming took off 0 bases at V and 8 bases at J, with 7 bases between the two ends. The CDR3 contains 12 residues. Per germline, CDR1 SGHVS and CDR2 FQNEAQ. CDR3 residues: CASSLADGGYTF. In DNA form, the CDR3 reads TGTGCCAGCAGCTTAGCAGACGGAGGCTACACCTTC.

This clonotype was counted a few times. The chain uses TRBV5-1 and TRBJ2-7, with TRBD2 matching over 9 bases. The CDR3 length is 20 residues. Trimming cost V 0 bases and J 4 bases; bases outside gene matches: 20. Germline V gene data show CDR1 as SGHRS and CDR2 as YFSETQ. CDR3 residues: CASSLEVRSLPGLARYEQYF. Here the CDR3 DNA reads TGCGCCAGCAGCTTGGAAGTCCGGAGCCTACCGGGACTAGCAAGGTACGAGCAGTACTTC.

The chain joins TRBV18 to TRBJ2-7; no clear D. Germline V CDR1 and CDR2: KGHSH, LQKENI. The length of the CDR3 is 12 residues. Trimming removed 1 base from V and 7 bases from J, with 8 bases in between. Written as DNA, the CDR3 is TGTGCCAGCTCACCACGAAGGCTGGAGCAGTACTTC. As protein: CASSPRRLEQYF.

This clonotype was seen more than once but under ten times. V is TRBV10-3 and J is TRBJ2-5, with TRBD2 as a possible D gene (6 bases). Trimming took 7 bases from V and 4 from J, leaving 19 bases between them. The CDR3 length is 15 residues. Germline V gives CDR1 ENHRY, CDR2 SYGVKD. CDR3 DNA: TGTGCCATCAAGGAGGAGGGGATAGTGGGAGAGACCCAGTACTTC. Translating it yields CAIKEEGIVGETQYF.

In this sample, this clonotype turned up many times. The chain joins TRBV12-3 or TRBV12-4 to TRBJ2-5; 8 positions match TRBD1. V dropped 6 bases and J dropped 5; count of bases not matched to a gene: 8. CDR3 length: 14 amino acids. Here the CDR3 reads CASRMTGETETQYF. The CDR3 nucleotides read TGTGCCAGCAGGATGACAGGGGAAACGGAGACCCAGTACTTC.

This clonotype was detected a few times. This chain uses TRBV5-6 with TRBJ1-5; a possible D gene is TRBD1 (6 bases). CDR3 length equals 16 residues. Germline loops: CDR1 SGHDT, CDR2 YYEEEE. Trimming cost V 2 bases and J 9 bases, with 21 bases left between them. The CDR3: CASSFRSSGAGGPQHF. In nucleotides, the CDR3 is TGTGCCAGCAGCTTTCGATCTTCAGGGGCCGGAGGGCCCCAGCATTTT.

In DNA form, the CDR3 reads TGTGCCATCGGGTCAGGACTAGCGGGCCTCTCTGGGGCCAACGTCCTGACTTTC. This encodes CAIGSGLAGLSGANVLTF. J is TRBJ2-6 and V is TRBV10-3; TRBD2 matches 11 bases. V dropped 8 bases and J dropped 0; count of bases not matched to a gene: 9. Germline assignment: CDR1 ENHRY and CDR2 SYGVKD. The CDR3 has 18 amino acids.

This clonotype was seen only a few times. The chain has TRBV15 and TRBJ2-1; 11 nucleotides align to TRBD2. V was pared by 0 bases and J by 6 bases, with 4 bases of the junction left unmatched. Germline CDR1 and CDR2: LNHNV and YYDKDF (reference sequence). The CDR3 has 16 amino acids. CDR3 nucleotides: TGTGCCACCAGCAGAGATGGGACTAGCGGTTTCAATGAGCAGTTCTTC. Protein sequence: CATSRDGTSGFNEQFF.

V is TRBV30 and J is TRBJ2-3, with TRBD2 matching over 9 bases. The germline V gene encodes CDR1 GTSNPN and CDR2 SVGIG (reference sequence). The CDR3 runs 12 residues. V lost 3 bases, J lost 5 bases, and 0 bases stayed unmatched. CDR3 in amino acids: CAWRLAGDTQYF. DNA of the CDR3: TGTGCCTGGAGACTAGCGGGAGATACGCAGTATTTT.

This clonotype was detected a few times. This chain uses TRBV5-1 with TRBJ2-7; tentative D call: TRBD2 (6 bases). This CDR3 is built from 15 residues. Trimming removed 0 bases at V and 4 bases at J, with 14 bases between. CDR1 and CDR2 (germline): SGHRS, YFSETQ. The CDR3 DNA follows: TGCGCCAGCAGCTTGGATACGGGACTGGCTTACGAGCAGTACTTC. Protein sequence: CASSLDTGLAYEQYF.

This rearrangement joins TRBV20-1 to TRBJ1-4, with a possible D match to TRBD1 (5 bases). Deletions cut 0 bases from V and 7 bases from J, with 15 bases between. The CDR3 length is 15 residues. Germline V gives CDR1 DFQATT, CDR2 SNEGSKA (reference sequence). Here the CDR3 DNA reads TGCAGTGCTAGAGAGTCGGCGCACAGGACTGAAAAACTGTTTTTT. Its protein is CSARESAHRTEKLFF.

This clonotype was found many times. This chain uses TRBV5-5 with TRBJ2-1, with TRBD2 matching 10 bases. CDR3 size: 15 residues. Trimming removed 4 bases from V and 3 bases from J; junction bases left unmatched: 4. Germline V gene lookup returns CDR1 SGHKS and CDR2 YYEKEE (reference sequence). The CDR3 DNA follows: TGTGCCAGCAGCAGAGGACTAGCGGACTACAATGAGCAGTTCTTC. This codes for CASSRGLADYNEQFF.

The chain uses TRBV5-1 and TRBJ2-3; D may be TRBD1 or TRBD2 (5 bases each). Germline V CDR1 and CDR2: SGHRS, YFSETQ. This CDR3 comprises 13 residues. The V gene lost 6 bases and the J gene lost 4 bases, with 12 bases spanning the gap. CDR3 nucleotide sequence: TGCGCCAGCACCCTGGGGCGGGCAGATACGCAGTATTTT. The encoded protein is CASTLGRADTQYF.

The chain links TRBV29-1 to TRBJ2-7, with D perhaps TRBD1 (5 bases). The CDR3 is 14 residues long. Per germline, CDR1 SQVTM and CDR2 ANQGSEA. Deletions cut 1 base from V and 2 bases from J, with 12 bases between. Here the CDR3 DNA reads TGCAGCGTTGAAGGGCAGGGCCGCGCCTACGAGCAGTACTTC. Encoded protein: CSVEGQGRAYEQYF.

This clonotype was detected a few times. The V gene is TRBV28, the J gene TRBJ2-5; 14 nucleotides line up with TRBD2. Germline V lookup: CDR1 MDHEN, CDR2 SYDVKM. The CDR3 contains 19 residues. V lost 1 base and J lost 1; bases outside the gene matches: 8. The CDR3, as DNA: TGTGCCAGCAGTTTATTTGGGACTAGCGGGAGTTGGGCCCAAGAGACCCAGTACTTC. Amino acid sequence: CASSLFGTSGSWAQETQYF.

This clonotype was counted only a few times. This chain links TRBV6-5 with TRBJ2-5; D is undetermined. V lost 5 bases and J 3 bases, leaving 16 bases between the germline ends. The CDR3 contains 15 residues. Germline CDR1 reads MNHEY; CDR2 reads SVGAGI. CDR3 in amino acids: CASSHGQLSKETQYF. For the CDR3, the DNA is TGTGCCAGCAGTCACGGTCAGCTCTCCAAAGAGACCCAGTACTTC.

This clonotype showed up many times. Here the CDR3 DNA reads TGCAGCGTTGGGGACCTACCAATCGGGGCCAACGTCCTGACTTTC. It is translated as CSVGDLPIGANVLTF. The V call is TRBV29-1, the J call TRBJ2-6; perhaps D is TRBD1 or TRBD2 (5 bases each). Germline assignment: CDR1 SQVTM and CDR2 ANQGSEA. V was shortened by 4 bases and J by 4 bases, with 14 bases between the two germline ends. The CDR3 covers 15 residues.

This clonotype was found a few times. The gene calls are TRBV21-1 and TRBJ2-6. TRBV21-1 is classified as a pseudogene. The CDR3 length is 15 residues. The CDR3: CASSKAGFGANVLTF. As DNA, the CDR3 is TGTGCCAGCAGCAAAGCAGGGTTCGGGGCCAACGTCCTGACTTTC.

This sequence joins TRBV12-3 or TRBV12-4 and TRBJ1-5, with unresolved D. CDR3 length: 12 residues. V was pared by 5 bases and J by 9 bases, with 11 bases between. CDR3 loop: CASSPTFRPQHF. The CDR3 nucleotides read TGTGCCAGCAGTCCCACCTTTAGGCCCCAGCATTTT.

This rearrangement joins TRBV5-5 to TRBJ2-1; 7 positions agree with TRBD1. There are 15 residues in the CDR3. The trim removed 4 bases at V and 2 bases at J, leaving 6 bases unmatched. CDR1 SGHKS and CDR2 YYEKEE come from the germline V gene (reference sequence). This chain's CDR3 is CASSARDRTYNEQFF. The CDR3 nucleotides read TGTGCCAGCAGCGCCCGGGACAGAACCTACAATGAGCAGTTCTTC.

The V gene is TRBV28, the J gene TRBJ2-7, with D perhaps TRBD2 (6 bases). V was shortened by 3 bases and J by 3 bases, with 12 bases between the two germline ends. The CDR3 sequence is 14 residues long. The germline gives CDR1 MDHEN, CDR2 SYDVKM. The CDR3 nucleotides read TGTGCCAGCAGTTTCGGGACTGATAACTACGAGCAGTACTTC. This translates into CASSFGTDNYEQYF.

The chain recombines TRBV21-1 with TRBJ2-3; the D call in the table, TRBD1, was not verified against the DNA. TRBV21-1 is an annotated pseudogene. This CDR3 is built from 17 residues. For the CDR3, the DNA is TGTGCCAGCAGCAAAAAGGCCTGGACAGGGCGCCCAGATACGCAGTATTTT. It is translated as CASSKKAWTGRPDTQYF.

This clonotype has ten or more counts. The V and J genes are TRBV12-3 or TRBV12-4 and TRBJ1-1, with no clear D. This CDR3 has 13 residues. V was shortened by 6 bases and J by 5 bases, with 13 bases between the two germline ends. CDR3 loop: CASSLSRRTEAFF. The CDR3 DNA reads TGTGCCAGCAGCCTATCACGAAGGACTGAAGCTTTCTTT.

This chain links TRBV10-2 with TRBJ2-4; D is unclear. Germline CDR1 and CDR2: WSHSY and SAAADI. The CDR3 extends over 14 amino acids. The V and J ends lost 7 bases and 1 base respectively, with 11 bases between them. The CDR3 coding sequence is TGCGCCAGCAAAGACGGTAGGGCCAAAAACATTCAGTACTTC. Its translation: CASKDGRAKNIQYF.

This clonotype was picked up a small number of times. The chain joins TRBV27 to TRBJ2-7; maybe TRBD1 (5 bases). Germline V lookup: CDR1 MNHEY, CDR2 SMNVEV (reference sequence). V lost 1 base and J lost 1, with 8 bases in between. The CDR3 runs 14 residues. The CDR3 DNA is TGTGCCAGCAGTTTATTAGGGGTATCCTACGAGCAGTACTTC. Its translation is CASSLLGVSYEQYF.